This paragraph covers one T cell receptor beta chain sequence. CDR1 and CDR2 (germline): MDHEN, SYDVKM. Trimming removed 5 bases from V and 0 bases from J, with 8 bases in between. This CDR3 is 14 amino acids long. The primer mix had 60 Vbeta and 13 Jbeta primers. Here immunoSEQ multiplex PCR was the method, and the copy in TCRdb shows in-frame clones only, minus some. The sample lists tens of thousands of clones; over 65% were seen once. This specimen belongs to a study of cytomegalovirus exposure and HLA in healthy donors. The chain couples TRBV28 to TRBJ1-5, with D hard to call. The sequence came from a man aged 40-55 years in good health and CMV-seronegative. Sequencing used PBMCs. Written as DNA, the CDR3 is TGTGCCAGCAGTCGTGACAATAGCAATCAGCCCCAGCATTTT. Its protein product is CASSRDNSNQPQHF.